The sequence of this TCR beta chain was determined in a study of T cells in Graves' hyperthyroidism and ophthalmopathy. Diagnostic decisions used clinical symptoms, serum thyroxine and TRAb, thyroid ultrasound and orbital computed tomography. Amplification of TCR beta CDR3 regions was performed using RNA transcripts as template. The primer set for the first-round RT-PCR of the TCR CDR3 was HTBI. TCRdb re-derived calls from the multiplex PCR reads in MiXCR, one entry per CDR3 protein. The data show hundreds of thousands of distinct CDR3 sequences, 45% seen once. Trimming at V came to 4 bases and at J to 8 bases, leaving 7 bases not matched to a gene. The CDR3 length is 15 residues. Germline V gives CDR1 KGHDR, CDR2 SFDVKD. This clonotype was counted many times. Its antigen is unidentified. The study, taken as a whole, reports: The majority of expanded thyroid clonotypes above 0.001 also appeared in blood.

The specimen sequenced was peripheral blood or thyroid tissue (not recorded which). The rearrangement links TRBV24-1 to TRBJ1-2; 12 bases agree with TRBD1. This sequence originates from an adult man with Graves' disease, either hyperthyroidism or ophthalmopathy (not recorded which). CDR3 loop: CATSDPGQGAQGYTF. In DNA, the CDR3 is TGTGCCACCAGTGACCCGGGACAGGGGGCGCAGGGCTACACCTTC.